The T cell receptor beta chain described here comes from a study of response to subunit inactivated influenza vaccine. The study's findings and limits: It was the authors' suggestion that each seasonal influenza vaccination recruits few new T cells.

Via MiXCR, TCRdb re-called the RT-PCR reads, giving one row per CDR3 protein. This table holds 500,000 to 750,000 distinct CDR3 sequences, roughly 15% found once. With respect to this clonotype: Its matching antigen is unknown.

The CDR3 has 15 residues. Germline V gene data show CDR1 as SGHAT and CDR2 as FQDESV (reference sequence). The V gene end was trimmed by 6 bases and the J gene end by 7 bases; junction bases not matched to a gene: 11. The receptor comes from a man aged 50 to 60 who received an inactivated influenza vaccine. Material: PBMCs from blood, obtained 11 to 12 days after vaccination. The chain is built from TRBV11-1 and TRBJ2-5; 10 positions agree with TRBD1. The CDR3, as DNA: TGTGCCAGCAGTTATCCGGGACAGGGGACGGTGACCCAGTACTTC. Protein sequence: CASSYPGQGTVTQYF.